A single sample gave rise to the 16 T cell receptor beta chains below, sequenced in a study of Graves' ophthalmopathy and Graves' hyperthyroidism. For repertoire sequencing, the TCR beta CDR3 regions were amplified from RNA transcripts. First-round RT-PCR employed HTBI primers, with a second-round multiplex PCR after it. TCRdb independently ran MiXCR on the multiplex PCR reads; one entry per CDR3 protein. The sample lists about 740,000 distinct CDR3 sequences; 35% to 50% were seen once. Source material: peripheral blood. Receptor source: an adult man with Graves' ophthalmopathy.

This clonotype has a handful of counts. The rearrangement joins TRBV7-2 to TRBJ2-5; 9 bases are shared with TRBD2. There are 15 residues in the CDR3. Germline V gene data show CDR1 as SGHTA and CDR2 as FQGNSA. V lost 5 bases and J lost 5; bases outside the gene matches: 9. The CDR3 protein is CASSPRTSAIETQYF. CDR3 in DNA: TGTGCCAGCAGCCCTAGGACTAGCGCAATTGAGACCCAGTACTTC.

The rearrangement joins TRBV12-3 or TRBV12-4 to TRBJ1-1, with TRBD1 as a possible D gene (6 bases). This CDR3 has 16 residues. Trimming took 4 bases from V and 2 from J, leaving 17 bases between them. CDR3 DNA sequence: TGTGCCAGCAGTTACCTCCGGACAGCGGATAACACTGAAGCTTTCTTT. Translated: CASSYLRTADNTEAFF.

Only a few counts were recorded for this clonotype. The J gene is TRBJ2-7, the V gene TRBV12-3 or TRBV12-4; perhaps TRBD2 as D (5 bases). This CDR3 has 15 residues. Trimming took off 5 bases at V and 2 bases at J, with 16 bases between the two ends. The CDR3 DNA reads TGTGCCAGCAGTGAAGCTAAGGGAGTCACCTACGAGCAGTACTTC. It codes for CASSEAKGVTYEQYF.

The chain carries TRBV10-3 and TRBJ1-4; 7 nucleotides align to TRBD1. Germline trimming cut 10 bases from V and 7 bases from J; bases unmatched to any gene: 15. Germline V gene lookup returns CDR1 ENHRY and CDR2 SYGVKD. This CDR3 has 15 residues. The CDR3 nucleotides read TGTGCCAGCAGGCGACAGGGAGGTGAAGGTGAAAAACTGTTTTTT. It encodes CASRRQGGEGEKLFF.

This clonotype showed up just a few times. CDR3 amino acids: CASTGDRGLFYGYTF. Written as DNA, the CDR3 is TGTGCCAGCACCGGGGACAGGGGGCTATTCTATGGCTACACCTTC. This chain uses TRBV2 with TRBJ1-2, with 12 bases identical to TRBD1. This CDR3 spans 15 amino acids. The junction had 7 bases not matched to a gene; V was cut back by 7 bases and J by 4 bases. Germline CDR1 is SNHLY and CDR2 is FYNNEI.

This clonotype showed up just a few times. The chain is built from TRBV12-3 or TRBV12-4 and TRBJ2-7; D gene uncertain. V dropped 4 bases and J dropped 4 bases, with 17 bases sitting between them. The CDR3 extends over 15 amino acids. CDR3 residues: CASSYSAYKDYEQYF. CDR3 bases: TGTGCCAGCAGTTACTCCGCCTACAAGGATTACGAGCAGTACTTC.

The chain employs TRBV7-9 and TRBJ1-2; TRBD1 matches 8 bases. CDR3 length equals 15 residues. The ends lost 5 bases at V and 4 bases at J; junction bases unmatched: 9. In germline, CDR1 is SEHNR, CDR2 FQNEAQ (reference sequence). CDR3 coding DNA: TGTGCCAGCAGCGGGGACAGGCGATGCATCTATGGCTACACCTTC. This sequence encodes CASSGDRRCIYGYTF.

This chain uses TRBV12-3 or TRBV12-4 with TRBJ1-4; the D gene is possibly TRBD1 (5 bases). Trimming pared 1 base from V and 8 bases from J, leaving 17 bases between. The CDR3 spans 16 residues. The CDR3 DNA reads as TGTGCCAGCAGTTTAGACTTTGGGACGAGAGGCGAAAAACTGTTTTTT. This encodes CASSLDFGTRGEKLFF.

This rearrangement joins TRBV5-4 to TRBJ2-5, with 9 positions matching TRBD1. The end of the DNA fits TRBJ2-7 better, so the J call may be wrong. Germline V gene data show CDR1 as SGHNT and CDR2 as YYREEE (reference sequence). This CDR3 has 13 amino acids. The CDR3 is CASSRLDRGEQYF. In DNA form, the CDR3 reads TGTGCCAGCAGCCGACTGGACAGGGGCGAGCAGTACTTC.

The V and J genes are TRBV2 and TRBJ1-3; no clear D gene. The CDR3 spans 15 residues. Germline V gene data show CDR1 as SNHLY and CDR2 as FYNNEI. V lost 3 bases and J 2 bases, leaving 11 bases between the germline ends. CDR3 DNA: TGTGCCAGCAGTGATATCTTAGGGACTGGAAACACCATATATTTT. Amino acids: CASSDILGTGNTIYF.

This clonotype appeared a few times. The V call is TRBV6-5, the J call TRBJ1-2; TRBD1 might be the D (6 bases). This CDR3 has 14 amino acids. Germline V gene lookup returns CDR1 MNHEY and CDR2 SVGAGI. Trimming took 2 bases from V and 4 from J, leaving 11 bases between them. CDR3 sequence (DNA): TGTGCCAGCAGTTACCGACCGGACAGCTATGGCTACACCTTC. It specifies CASSYRPDSYGYTF.

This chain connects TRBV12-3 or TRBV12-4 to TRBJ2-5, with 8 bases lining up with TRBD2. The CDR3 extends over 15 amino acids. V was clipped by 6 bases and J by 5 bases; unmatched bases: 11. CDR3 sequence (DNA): TGTGCCAGCAGGAAATCGGGGGGGGCTTTTGAGACCCAGTACTTC. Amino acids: CASRKSGGAFETQYF.

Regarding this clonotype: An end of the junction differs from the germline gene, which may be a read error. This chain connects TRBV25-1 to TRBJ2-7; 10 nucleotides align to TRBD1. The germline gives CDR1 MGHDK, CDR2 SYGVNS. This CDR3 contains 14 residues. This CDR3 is CASGSGQGNYEQCF. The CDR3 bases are TGTGCCAGCGGATCGGGACAGGGGAACTACGAGCAGTGCTTC.

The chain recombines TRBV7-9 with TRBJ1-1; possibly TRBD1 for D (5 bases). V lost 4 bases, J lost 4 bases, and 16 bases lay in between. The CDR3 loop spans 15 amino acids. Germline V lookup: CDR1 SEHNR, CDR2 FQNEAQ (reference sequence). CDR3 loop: CASSSSYRDPTEAFF. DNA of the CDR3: TGTGCCAGCAGCTCGTCCTACCGGGACCCCACTGAAGCTTTCTTT.

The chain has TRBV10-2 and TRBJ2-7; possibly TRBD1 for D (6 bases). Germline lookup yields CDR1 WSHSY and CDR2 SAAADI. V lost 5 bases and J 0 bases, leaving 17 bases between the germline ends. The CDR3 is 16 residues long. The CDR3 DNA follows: TGCGCCAGCAGTCCTCCCCGCTACAGGGACTCCTACGAGCAGTACTTC. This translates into CASSPPRYRDSYEQYF.

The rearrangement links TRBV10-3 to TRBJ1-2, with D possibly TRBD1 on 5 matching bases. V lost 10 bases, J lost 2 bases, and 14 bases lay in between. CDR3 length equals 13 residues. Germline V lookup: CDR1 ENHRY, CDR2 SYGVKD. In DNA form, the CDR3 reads TGTGCCAGCAGAGGGGCGGAAAACTATGGCTACACCTTC. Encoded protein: CASRGAENYGYTF.